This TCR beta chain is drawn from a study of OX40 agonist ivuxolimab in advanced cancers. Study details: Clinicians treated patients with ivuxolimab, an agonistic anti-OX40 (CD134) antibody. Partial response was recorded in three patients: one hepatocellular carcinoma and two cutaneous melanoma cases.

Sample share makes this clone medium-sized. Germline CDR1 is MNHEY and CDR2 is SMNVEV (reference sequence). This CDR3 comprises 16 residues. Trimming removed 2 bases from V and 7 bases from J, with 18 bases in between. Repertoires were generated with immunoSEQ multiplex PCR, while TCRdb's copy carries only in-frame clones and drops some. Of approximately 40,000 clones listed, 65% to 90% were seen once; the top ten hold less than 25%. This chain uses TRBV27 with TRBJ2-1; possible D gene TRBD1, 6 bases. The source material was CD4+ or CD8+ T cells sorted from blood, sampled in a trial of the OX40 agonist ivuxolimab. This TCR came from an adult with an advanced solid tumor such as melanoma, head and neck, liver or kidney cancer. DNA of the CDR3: TGTGCCAGCAGTTTAGGCCCGGAACAGGGAGAGAATGAGCAGTTCTTC. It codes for CASSLGPEQGENEQFF.